This T cell receptor (beta chain) is from a study of CD8+CD57+ T cells in acquired aplastic anemia. Findings and caveats of the study: Patients did not significantly differ from controls in CD8+ Simpson's diversity.

The template used for profiling TCR beta VDJ and CDR3 was genomic DNA. MiXCR was run by TCRdb on the reads, yielding one entry per CDR3 protein. Of around 180,000 distinct CDR3 sequences detected, less than 60% appear once; the ten largest clones hold about 1.8%. This clonotype has at least ten counts. The target antigen is unknown. Trimming at V came to 4 bases and at J to 1 base, leaving 6 bases not matched to a gene. Germline CDR1 reads SNHLY; CDR2 reads FYNNEI. This CDR3 contains 15 residues. Patients chosen for sequencing had CD8+CD57+ cells that had expanded, as shown by flow cytometry. The sequenced sample consisted of sorted CD4+, CD8+, or CD8+CD57+ T cells (not recorded which) from PBMCs. The TCR sequence derives from a human donor with aplastic anemia. This chain joins TRBV2 and TRBJ2-5; 7 nucleotides match TRBD2. CDR3 DNA sequence: TGTGCCAGCAGTGGACCCGGGACTACCCAAGAGACCCAGTACTTC. Protein: CASSGPGTTQETQYF.